Included here is one T cell receptor beta chain sequence, with context. With a much larger clone just one base away, this may be a read error. Primers used in a second PCR of about 7 to 12 cycles were a sample-barcoded 5' primer and a J-beta primer mix. Using its own MiXCR run on the 5' RACE reads, TCRdb lists one record per CDR3 protein. In the table there are roughly 930,000 distinct CDR3 sequences, about 44% of which are singletons. The CDR3 extends over 14 amino acids. Per the germline V gene, CDR1 is GTSNPN and CDR2 is SVGIG (reference sequence). This sample was taken from a study of blood T cells in healthy people across ages. Each donor supplied around 10 milliliters of peripheral blood.

The clonotype comes from a man aged 25-45 years in good health. This chain links TRBV30 with TRBJ2-3, with 11 bases matching TRBD2. Material for sequencing was blood. The CDR3 is CVWSVPSGGTSQYF. The CDR3 coding sequence is TGTGTCTGGAGTGTCCCTAGCGGGGGGACCTCGCAGTATTTT.